These 20 T cell receptor beta chains share one sample of origin, sequenced in a study of blood T cell repertoires in COVID-19. Using immunoSEQ multiplex PCR, the repertoire was profiled, and TCRdb retains in-frame clones only, with some absent. The table lists roughly 150,000 clones, around 80% of them singletons. Sample: PBMCs or T cells enriched from blood (not recorded which). The origin of the receptors is a woman between 45 and 65 years old who had recovered from COVID-19.

In nucleotides, the CDR3 is TGTGCCAGCAGCTTGGCCGCAGGGCCCTCCTACGAGCAGTACTTC. It yields the protein CASSLAAGPSYEQYF. This sequence joins TRBV5-4 and TRBJ2-7; D is perhaps TRBD1 (5 bases). The CDR3 covers 15 residues. V gave up 0 bases and J gave up 0 bases, with 10 bases separating them. Germline values: CDR1 SGHNT, CDR2 YYREEE (reference sequence).

The chain uses TRBV6-1 and TRBJ2-3, with TRBD2 matching 10 bases. CDR1 and CDR2 from the germline V gene are MNHNS and SASEGT. Trimming took 3 bases from V and 6 from J; bases not matched to a gene: 9. This CDR3 has 16 residues. The CDR3 nucleotides read TGTGCCAGCAGTGACGGCAGCGGGGGGGCCGAGGATACGCAGTATTTT. It translates to CASSDGSGGAEDTQYF.

The count of this clone is one. The chain recombines TRBV19 with TRBJ1-5; D might be TRBD1 (5 bases). Germline V gene data show CDR1 as LNHDA and CDR2 as SQIVND (reference sequence). The CDR3 runs 16 residues. V lost 1 base and J lost 6, with 16 bases in between. The CDR3 region has the DNA TGTGCCAGTAGTATAGGAAAAGCAGGGATCGGTCAGCCCCAGCATTTT. This sequence encodes CASSIGKAGIGQPQHF.

The rearrangement uses TRBV5-1 and TRBJ2-3; 13 bases agree with TRBD2. Trimming at V came to 7 bases and at J to 5 bases, leaving 13 bases not matched to a gene. The germline V gene has CDR1 SGHRS and CDR2 YFSETQ. This CDR3 is built from 17 residues. The CDR3 loop reads CASRGQAGTSGEDTQYF. The CDR3 bases are TGCGCCAGCCGGGGACAGGCCGGGACTAGCGGGGAAGATACGCAGTATTTT.

J is TRBJ1-1 and V is TRBV20-1; TRBD1 might be the D (6 bases). The CDR3 contains 14 residues. Germline V lookup: CDR1 DFQATT, CDR2 SNEGSKA (reference sequence). Trimming pared 3 bases from V and 0 bases from J, leaving 11 bases between. CDR3 sequence: CSASPGTLNTEAFF. CDR3 nucleotides: TGCAGTGCTAGTCCCGGGACACTGAACACTGAAGCTTTCTTT.

The J gene is TRBJ2-7, the V gene TRBV4-2; 9 nucleotides agree with TRBD1. This CDR3 region has 15 residues. V was clipped by 4 bases and J by 5 bases; unmatched bases: 9. CDR1 and CDR2 from the germline V gene are LGHNA and YNFKEQ. CDR3 bases: TGTGCCAGCAGCCGAGACTTCACAGGGGGCAACGAGCAGTACTTC. It codes for CASSRDFTGGNEQYF.

DNA of the CDR3: TGCGCCAGCAGCCAAGATTTTGGAAGCGGGGGCACTAATCTCAATGAGCAGTTCTTC. This encodes CASSQDFGSGGTNLNEQFF. The V call is TRBV4-1, the J call TRBJ2-1, with 8 positions matching TRBD2. This CDR3 comprises 19 residues. The ends lost 0 bases at V and 6 bases at J; junction bases unmatched: 16. CDR1 is MGHRA, CDR2 YSYEKL, per germline.

For the CDR3, the DNA is TGTGCCAGCAGTTACTCGAACAGACGTGATCTGCATGGCTACACCTTC. The encoded protein is CASSYSNRRDLHGYTF. The chain employs TRBV6-2 or TRBV6-3 and TRBJ1-2; D unresolved. Trimming removed 0 bases from V and 6 bases from J, with 17 bases in between. The CDR3 length is 16 residues. Germline V gene data show CDR1 as MNHEY and CDR2 as SVGEGT.

This chain connects TRBV6-5 to TRBJ1-6; D is unclear. Germline lookup yields CDR1 MNHEY and CDR2 SVGAGI. V was shortened by 1 base and J by 6 bases, with 7 bases between the two germline ends. The CDR3 spans 14 residues. The CDR3, as DNA: TGTGCCAGCAGTTACTTTAATTCTAATTCACCCCTCCACTTT. It yields the protein CASSYFNSNSPLHF.

The rearrangement uses TRBV5-6 and TRBJ1-2, with D hard to call. The germline gives CDR1 SGHDT, CDR2 YYEEEE. The ends were cut back, 5 bases at V and 4 bases at J, with 15 bases in the middle. The CDR3 spans 14 residues. In nucleotides, the CDR3 is TGTGCCAGCAGGTTGCCGGCAGGCAGCTATGGCTACACCTTC. It encodes CASRLPAGSYGYTF.

This rearrangement joins TRBV3-1 (or the pseudogene TRBV3-2) to TRBJ1-1, with 8 bases identical to TRBD1. The junction had 8 bases not matched to a gene; V was cut back by 1 base and J by 4 bases. Looked up from germline, CDR1 is LGHDT and CDR2 is YNNKEL (reference sequence). The CDR3 has 16 amino acids. The DNA for the CDR3 is TGTGCCAGCAGCCAAGCAGGGGGCGGAGGTGGCACTGAAGCTTTCTTT. It translates to CASSQAGGGGGTEAFF.

V gene TRBV28 combines with J gene TRBJ2-3, with 8 bases fitting TRBD1. CDR1 and CDR2 from the germline V gene are MDHEN and SYDVKM. CDR3 length: 15 residues. V shed 6 bases, J shed 0 bases, and the junction held 5 bases outside the gene matches. The CDR3, as DNA: TGTGCCAGCAGCTCACAGGGGGGTAGCACAGATACGCAGTATTTT. Amino acids: CASSSQGGSTDTQYF.

J is TRBJ1-6 and V is TRBV6-6, with 9 bases matching TRBD1. The CDR3 length is 17 residues. The V segment lost 6 bases and the J segment 1 base; nucleotides outside the gene matches: 7. Germline V lookup: CDR1 MNHNY, CDR2 SVGAGI (reference sequence). The CDR3 nucleotides read TGTGCCAGCAGCCGACGACAGGGGGTATCCTATAATTCACCCCTCCACTTT. Translated: CASSRRQGVSYNSPLHF.

Written as DNA, the CDR3 is TGTGCCAGCAGTTACTCTTTCAAAACGGGATTCTATGGCTACACCTTC. Translating it yields CASSYSFKTGFYGYTF. J is TRBJ1-2 and V is TRBV6-5; D ambiguous. This CDR3 contains 16 residues. V shed 0 bases and J shed 4 bases, with 15 bases lying between them. The germline gives CDR1 MNHEY, CDR2 SVGAGI.

This chain joins TRBV6-4 and TRBJ2-1; 7 bases line up with TRBD2. The CDR3 runs 16 residues. Germline V gives CDR1 MRHNA, CDR2 SNTAGT. V gave up 2 bases and J gave up 1 base; unmatched junction bases: 5. The CDR3 DNA is TGTGCCAGCAGTGACGGGTCTAGCGGATCCTACAATGAGCAGTTCTTC. Amino acid sequence: CASSDGSSGSYNEQFF.

This clone was observed a few times. The chain employs TRBV19 and TRBJ2-7, with TRBD1 identical over 11 bases. This CDR3 region has 15 residues. The germline V gene encodes CDR1 LNHDA and CDR2 SQIVND (reference sequence). Germline trimming cut 5 bases from V and 5 bases from J; bases unmatched to any gene: 8. CDR3 in amino acids: CASSVTGTGGNEQYF. The CDR3 DNA reads TGTGCCAGTAGTGTAACCGGGACAGGGGGTAACGAGCAGTACTTC.

This rearrangement joins TRBV7-2 to TRBJ2-1; 7 bases fit TRBD2. The V gene's germline CDR1 is SGHTA and CDR2 FQGNSA. The CDR3 runs 16 residues. V was clipped by 1 base and J by 1 base; unmatched bases: 4. DNA of the CDR3: TGTGCCAGCAGCTTAGGCGGGGGTATATCCTACAATGAGCAGTTCTTC. It translates to CASSLGGGISYNEQFF.

In this sample, this clone turned up a few times. This sequence joins TRBV10-3 and TRBJ1-2; 7 bases align to TRBD1. CDR1 and CDR2 from the germline V gene are ENHRY and SYGVKD. The CDR3 extends over 11 amino acids. Losses at the gene ends were 8 bases for V and 7 bases for J; bases not matched to a gene: 4. CDR3 protein: CAIGTVGGYTF. CDR3 nucleotide sequence: TGTGCCATCGGGACAGTGGGTGGCTACACCTTC.

V usage is TRBV14 and J usage is TRBJ1-2; the D gene is possibly TRBD1 (6 bases). The CDR3 has 14 residues. Trimming removed 0 bases at V and 6 bases at J, with 11 bases between. Per the germline V gene, CDR1 is SGHDN and CDR2 is FVKESK. CDR3 DNA sequence: TGTGCCAGCAGCCAAGATACAGGGTCGGATGGCTACACCTTC. It yields the protein CASSQDTGSDGYTF.

This chain links TRBV7-9 with TRBJ1-5; a possible D gene is TRBD1 (6 bases). The V gene lost 4 bases and the J gene lost 0 bases, with 13 bases spanning the gap. The CDR3 consists of 16 residues. The germline CDR1 and CDR2 sequences are SEHNR and FQNEAQ (reference sequence). The CDR3 DNA reads as TGTGCCAGCAGCTCGACAGGCCCTTATAGCAATCAGCCCCAGCATTTT. This gives the protein CASSSTGPYSNQPQHF.